This entry is about one TCR beta chain. This clonotype has a count of ten or more. This clone's antigen is unknown. Base qualities are not at hand, and no much larger clone is one base apart. This record belongs to a study of T cell repertoires in cytomegalovirus infection (dated by TCRdb to between 2018 and 2021). In the study overall: Because public TCR beta signatures pointed to carriage of CMV infection together with the matching HLA type, the HLA type of each donor mattered for the analysis. Here is what the overall study found, with its caveats: The ex vivo response was dominated by HLA-C-restricted CMV-specific TCR beta clonotypes, and the single most frequent clonotype in two of eight donors was supplied by these HLA-C-restricted clonotypes. Carriers of CMV infection plus the relevant HLA type were discriminated by the cumulative frequency of public TCR beta family members in the study cohort and in an independent roughly 400-donor cohort.

The sequencer was an Illumina HiSeq 1500. Starting from the raw public reads, TCRdb applied fastp trimming at Q25, assembled clones with MiXCR and retained in-frame beta chains. Merged by CDR3 protein, the rows form single entries marked with the most common genes and DNA. Within this sample are around 300,000 distinct CDR3 sequences, with 20% to 30% of them counted one time only. The ten largest clones capture approximately 13% of the sample. The CDR3 goes from the cysteine to the phenylalanine over 16 residues. The DNA shown is the 48-base CDR3, in frame from base 1. From the germline V gene, CDR1 is SGHAT and CDR2 is FQNNGV. V was cut back by 4 bases and J by 2 bases, leaving a gap of 16 bases between them.

The chain is assembled from TRBV11-2 and TRBJ2-3; a tentative D call is TRBD1 (5 bases match). The sample was PBMCs. The clonotype comes from a human donor in good health (CMV status not recorded). Some clones in this sample may be carry-over from other donors' samples. The CDR3 protein: CASSSRGARDTDTQYF. In nucleotide form, the sequence is TGTGCCAGCAGCTCCCGAGGCGCCAGGGACACAGATACGCAGTATTTT.